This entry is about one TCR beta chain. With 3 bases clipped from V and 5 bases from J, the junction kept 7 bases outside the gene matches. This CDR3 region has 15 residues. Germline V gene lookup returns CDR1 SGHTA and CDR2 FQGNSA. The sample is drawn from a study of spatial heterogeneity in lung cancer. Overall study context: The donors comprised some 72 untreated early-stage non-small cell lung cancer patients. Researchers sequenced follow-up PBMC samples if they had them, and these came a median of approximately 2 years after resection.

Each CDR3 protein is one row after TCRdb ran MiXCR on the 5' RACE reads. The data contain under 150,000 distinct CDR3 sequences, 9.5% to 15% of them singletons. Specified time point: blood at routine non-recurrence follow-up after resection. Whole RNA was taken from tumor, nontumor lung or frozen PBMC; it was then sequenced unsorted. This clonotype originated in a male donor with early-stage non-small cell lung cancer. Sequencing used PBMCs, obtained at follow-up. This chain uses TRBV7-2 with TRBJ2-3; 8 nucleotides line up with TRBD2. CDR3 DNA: TGTGCCAGCAGCTTTGGCGGGGGGCCCGGAGATACGCAGTATTTT. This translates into CASSFGGGPGDTQYF.